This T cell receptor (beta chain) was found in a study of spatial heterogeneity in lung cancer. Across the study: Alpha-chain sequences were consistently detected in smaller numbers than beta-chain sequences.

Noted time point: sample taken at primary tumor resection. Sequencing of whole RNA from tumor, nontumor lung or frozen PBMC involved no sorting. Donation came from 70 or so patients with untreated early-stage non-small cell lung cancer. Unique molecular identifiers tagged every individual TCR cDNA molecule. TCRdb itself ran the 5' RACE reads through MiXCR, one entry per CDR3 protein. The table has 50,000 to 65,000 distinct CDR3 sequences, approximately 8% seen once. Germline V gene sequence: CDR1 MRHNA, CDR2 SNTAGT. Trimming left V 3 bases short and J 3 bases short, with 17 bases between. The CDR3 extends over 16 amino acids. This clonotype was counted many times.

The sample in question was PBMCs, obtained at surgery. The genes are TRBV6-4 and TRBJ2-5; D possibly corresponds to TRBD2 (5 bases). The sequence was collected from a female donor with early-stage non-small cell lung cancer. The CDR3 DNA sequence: TGTGCCAGCAGTGATTCTCCCCCGGGAAAGAAAGAGACCCAGTACTTC. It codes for CASSDSPPGKKETQYF.